Listed below are T cell receptor beta chains from one sample, sequenced in a study of cytomegalovirus exposure and HLA in healthy donors. Profiling relied on immunoSEQ multiplex PCR, and the TCRdb table lists in-frame clones only, not all of them. In the table there are about 190,000 clones, over 70% of which are singletons. The sample consisted of PBMCs. The receptors shown here come from a man aged 45-65 years in good health and CMV-seronegative. Both conserved end residues are trimmed from each CDR3.

12,TRBV7-2,ASSFDSSSYEQY
14,TRBV5-6,ASSLYGQGREDTQY
12,TRBV11-2,ASSPGTGLYEQY
11,TRBV25-1,ASSDQGNYGYT
11,TRBV7-2,ASSLGAHAGYT
13,TRBV30,AWSVTGFGAGPQH
12,TRBV18,ASQGAGGTDTQY
14,TRBV7-9,SSSLESGQGNYGYT
14,TRBV27,ASSLSGTGVGNTIY
11,TRBV25-1,ASSEFAGRGYT
13,TRBV5-4,ASSLPLRSYNEQF
13,TRBV6-6,ASSSNRDSSYEQY
12,TRBV7-9,ASSSGGGVYGYT
11,TRBV7-2,ASSPGTTGELF
12,TRBV19,ASSIVAGRAEAF